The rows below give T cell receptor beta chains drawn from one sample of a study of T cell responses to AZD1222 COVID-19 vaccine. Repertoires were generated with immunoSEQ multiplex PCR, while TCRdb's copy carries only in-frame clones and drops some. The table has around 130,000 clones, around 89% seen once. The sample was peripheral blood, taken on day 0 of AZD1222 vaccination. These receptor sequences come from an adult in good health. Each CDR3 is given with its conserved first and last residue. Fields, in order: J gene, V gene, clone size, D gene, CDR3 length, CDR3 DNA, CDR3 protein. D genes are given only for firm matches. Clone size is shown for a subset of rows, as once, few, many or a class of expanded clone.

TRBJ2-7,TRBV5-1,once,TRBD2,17,TGCGCCAGCAGCTTGTACTTAGCGGGGTCATCCCCCTACGAGCAGTACTTC,CASSLYLAGSSPYEQYF
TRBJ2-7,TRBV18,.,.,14,TGTGCCAGCTCACCACGGGCCGGGGAATACGAGCAGTACTTC,CASSPRAGEYEQYF
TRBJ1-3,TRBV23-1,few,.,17,TGCGCCAGCAGTCAATCGGCAGGGGACCTCTCTGGAAACACCATATATTTT,CASSQSAGDLSGNTIYF
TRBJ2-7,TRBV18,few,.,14,TGTGCCAGCTCACCACTAGCGGTCTCCTACGAGCAGTACTTC,CASSPLAVSYEQYF
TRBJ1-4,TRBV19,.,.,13,TGTGCCAGTAGTTGGGGGGGGGATGAAAAACTGTTTTTT,CASSWGGDEKLFF
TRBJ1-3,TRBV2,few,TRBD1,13,TGTGCCAGCAACCAGGACAGGGGTCGCTACATATATTTT,CASNQDRGRYIYF
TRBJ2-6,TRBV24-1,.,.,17,TGTGCCACCAGTGATTTCAAAGTGGCCTCTGGGGCCAACGTCCTGACTTTC,CATSDFKVASGANVLTF
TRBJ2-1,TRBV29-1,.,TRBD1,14,TGCAGCGTTAGGGACAGGGGGTATGACAATGAGCAGTTCTTC,CSVRDRGYDNEQFF
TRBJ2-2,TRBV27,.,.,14,TGTGCCAGCAGTTGGCGGGGTGGCACCGGGGAGCTGTTTTTT,CASSWRGGTGELFF
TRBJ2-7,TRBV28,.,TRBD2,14,TGTGCCAGCAGTACCAGCGGGAAATCCTACGAGCAGTACTTC,CASSTSGKSYEQYF
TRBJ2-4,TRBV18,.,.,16,TGTGCCAGCTCACCACCGGGCAGGGTACTAAAAAACATTCAGTACTTC,CASSPPGRVLKNIQYF
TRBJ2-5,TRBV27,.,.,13,TGTGCCAGCGCCAGCGGACCCCAAGAGACCCAGTACTTC,CASASGPQETQYF
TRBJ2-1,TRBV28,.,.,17,TGTGCCAGCAGTTCCCCTTCTAGCGCCTACTCCGGGAATGAGCAGTTCTTC,CASSSPSSAYSGNEQFF
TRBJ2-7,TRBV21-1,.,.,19,TGTGCCAGCAGCAAAGCAAGGATAGCGGGGGGGCCCCTTTCTTTCGAGCAGTACTTC,CASSKARIAGGPLSFEQYF
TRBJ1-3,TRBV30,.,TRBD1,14,TGTGCCTGGAGGAGGGGGCCTTTAGGAAACACCATATATTTT,CAWRRGPLGNTIYF
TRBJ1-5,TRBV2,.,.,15,TGTGCCAGCAGTGAATTCGGACGGAACAATCAGCCCCAGCATTTT,CASSEFGRNNQPQHF
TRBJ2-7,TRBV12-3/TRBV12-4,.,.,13,TGTGCCAGCACTCTGGACGGAACCTACGAGCAGTACTTC,CASTLDGTYEQYF
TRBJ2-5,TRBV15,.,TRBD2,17,TGTGCCACCAGCAGTCTGGGACTAGCGGGAAGGGGGGAGACCCAGTACTTC,CATSSLGLAGRGETQYF